This is a list of T cell receptor beta chains from one sample in a study of T cell responses to AZD1222 COVID-19 vaccine. Repertoires were generated with immunoSEQ multiplex PCR, while TCRdb's copy carries only in-frame clones and drops some. The sample includes 150,000 or so clones, just over 90% of them seen just once. The sample here was peripheral blood, taken on day 0 of AZD1222 vaccination. The receptors come from an adult in good health. Each CDR3 is given with its conserved first and last residue. Each record gives: V gene, CDR3 length, J gene, D gene, clone size, CDR3 protein, CDR3 DNA. The D gene is left open where the match is weak. Not all rows give a size; the values are once, few, many and, for expanded clones, a class.

>TRBV2|15|TRBJ2-3|TRBD1|-
CASSLRGPSTDTQYF
TGTGCCAGCAGTCTCAGGGGGCCTAGCACAGATACGCAGTATTTT
>TRBV2|13|TRBJ2-1|-|-
CASSQGRYNEQFF
TGTGCCAGCAGTCAGGGGCGGTACAATGAGCAGTTCTTC
>TRBV7-9|16|TRBJ1-6|-|-
CASSLGSRIGNSPLHF
TGTGCCAGCAGCCTCGGGAGTAGGATTGGAAATTCACCCCTCCACTTT
>TRBV30|15|TRBJ1-2|TRBD1|-
CAWSVGGGGGYGYTF
TGTGCCTGGAGTGTAGGAGGGGGCGGCGGCTATGGCTACACCTTC
>TRBV4-3|14|TRBJ1-6|-|-
CASSQDNDNSPLHF
TGCGCCAGCAGCCAAGATAATGATAATTCACCCCTCCACTTT
>TRBV7-9|14|TRBJ1-3|-|-
CASSLGSSGNTIYF
TGTGCCAGCAGCTTAGGGTCTTCTGGAAACACCATATATTTT
>TRBV11-2|14|TRBJ2-5|-|-
CASSLLLGRETQYF
TGTGCCAGCAGCTTGCTACTGGGCCGCGAGACCCAGTACTTC
>TRBV9|15|TRBJ2-1|TRBD2|-
CASSATSGGADEQFF
TGTGCCAGCAGCGCGACTAGCGGGGGGGCGGATGAGCAGTTCTTC
>TRBV12-3/TRBV12-4|13|TRBJ2-3|-|-
CASSLEHTDTQYF
TGTGCCAGCAGTTTAGAGCACACAGATACGCAGTATTTT
>TRBV27|13|TRBJ2-7|-|-
CASSLGGPYEQYF
TGTGCCAGCAGTTTAGGGGGGCCCTACGAGCAGTACTTC
>TRBV28|14|TRBJ2-3|-|-
CASTKRESTDTQYF
TGTGCCAGCACCAAGAGGGAGTCCACAGATACGCAGTATTTT
>TRBV12-5|13|TRBJ2-5|-|-
CASGSLLQETQYF
TGTGCTAGTGGTTCCTTGCTCCAAGAGACCCAGTACTTC
>TRBV27|19|TRBJ1-2|-|-
CASSFTPFRKSLYNYGYTF
TGTGCCAGCAGTTTCACGCCGTTTCGCAAGTCCCTTTATAACTATGGCTACACCTTC
>TRBV29-1|13|TRBJ2-7|TRBD1|-
CSVAHRGFYEQYF
TGCAGCGTCGCCCACAGGGGATTCTACGAGCAGTACTTC
>TRBV5-6|14|TRBJ1-4|-|-
CASSLGGANEKLFF
TGTGCCAGCAGCTTGGGGGGCGCAAATGAAAAACTGTTTTTT
>TRBV6-5|15|TRBJ2-2|TRBD2|-
CASSYPSGSTGELFF
TGTGCCAGCAGTTACCCTAGCGGGAGCACCGGGGAGCTGTTTTTT
>TRBV28|14|TRBJ1-2|-|-
CASIQKGIRYGYTF
TGTGCCAGCATCCAAAAGGGGATTCGGTATGGCTACACCTTC
>TRBV27|15|TRBJ2-1|-|-
CASSVEGRSYNEQFF
TGTGCCAGCAGTGTAGAGGGAAGGTCCTACAATGAGCAGTTCTTC
>TRBV15|15|TRBJ1-1|-|-
CATSRVSGPGTEAFF
TGTGCCACCAGCAGAGTATCTGGGCCGGGAACTGAAGCTTTCTTT
>TRBV27|12|TRBJ1-6|-|once
CASSLYDSPLHF
TGTGCCAGCAGTTTATATGATTCACCCCTCCACTTT
>TRBV10-3|11|TRBJ1-2|-|-
CAISDPDGYTF
TGTGCCATCAGTGACCCTGATGGCTACACCTTC
>TRBV7-2|13|TRBJ1-1|TRBD1|-
CASSFGGQGQAFF
TGTGCCAGCAGCTTTGGGGGACAGGGCCAAGCTTTCTTT
>TRBV2|14|TRBJ2-7|TRBD1|-
CASSGQGALGEQYF
TGTGCCAGCAGCGGACAGGGAGCCCTGGGAGAGCAGTACTTC
>TRBV2|17|TRBJ1-4|-|few
CASSDNRIVGANEKLFF
TGTGCCAGCAGTGATAATCGTATCGTGGGAGCGAATGAAAAACTGTTTTTT
>TRBV7-6|16|TRBJ1-2|TRBD1|-
CASSLAPGDRGHGYTF
TGTGCCAGCAGCTTAGCGCCCGGGGACAGGGGGCACGGCTACACCTTC
>TRBV10-1|14|TRBJ1-3|-|once
CATAVGGSGNTIYF
TGCGCCACCGCGGTTGGAGGCTCTGGAAACACCATATATTTT
>TRBV5-1|14|TRBJ1-1|TRBD1|-
CASSQDRGSTEAFF
TGCGCCAGCAGCCAGGACAGGGGGAGTACTGAAGCTTTCTTT
>TRBV6-1|17|TRBJ2-3|-|-
CASSVGIGWANTDTQYF
TGTGCCAGCAGTGTTGGGATTGGTTGGGCTAACACAGATACGCAGTATTTT
>TRBV6-5|15|TRBJ2-2|-|once
CASSPMGGWPGELFF
TGTGCCAGCAGTCCCATGGGGGGTTGGCCCGGGGAGCTGTTTTTT
>TRBV4-1|17|TRBJ2-3|-|-
CASSQEGAQGFSDTQYF
TGCGCCAGCAGCCAAGAAGGGGCCCAGGGTTTTTCAGATACGCAGTATTTT
>TRBV27|14|TRBJ2-1|-|-
CASSYYIGQIEQFF
TGTGCCAGCAGTTACTATATCGGACAAATTGAGCAGTTCTTC
>TRBV18|14|TRBJ2-7|-|-
CASSSAGTVYEQYF
TGTGCCAGCTCAAGTGCAGGGACCGTCTACGAGCAGTACTTC
>TRBV24-1|15|TRBJ2-5|TRBD1|once
CATSDLQGAYETQYF
TGTGCCACCAGTGATTTGCAGGGGGCCTACGAGACCCAGTACTTC